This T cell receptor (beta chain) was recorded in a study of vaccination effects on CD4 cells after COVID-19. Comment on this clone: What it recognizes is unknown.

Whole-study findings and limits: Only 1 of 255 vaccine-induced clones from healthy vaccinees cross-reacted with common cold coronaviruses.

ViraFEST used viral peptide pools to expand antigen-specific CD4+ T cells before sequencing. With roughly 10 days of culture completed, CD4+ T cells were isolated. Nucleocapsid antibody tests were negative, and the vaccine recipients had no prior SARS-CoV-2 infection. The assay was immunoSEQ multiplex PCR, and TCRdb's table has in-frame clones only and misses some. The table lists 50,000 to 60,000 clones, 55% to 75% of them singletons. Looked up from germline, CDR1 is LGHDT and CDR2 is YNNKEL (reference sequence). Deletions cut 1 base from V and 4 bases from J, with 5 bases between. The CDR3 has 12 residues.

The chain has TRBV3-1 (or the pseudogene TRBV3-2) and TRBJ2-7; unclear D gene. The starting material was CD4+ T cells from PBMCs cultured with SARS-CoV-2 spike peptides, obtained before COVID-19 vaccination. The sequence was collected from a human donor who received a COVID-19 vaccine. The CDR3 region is CASSQGLYEQYF. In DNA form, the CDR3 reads TGTGCCAGCAGCCAAGGACTTTACGAGCAGTACTTC.